The sequence of this T cell receptor beta chain was determined in a study of blood T cell repertoires in COVID-19. Study-level background: COVID-19 samples from acute and convalescent phases originated in the United States, Italy and Spain.

As originally analysed: Researchers report that nucleated cell counts were estimated from reference gene primer amplification. Sequencing was performed with immunoSEQ multiplex PCR; in TCRdb, only in-frame clones are kept and a portion is missing. Clonal size and the V and J genes are those of that table, whereas D and trimming came from the DNA. The profile shows roughly 200,000 clones, approximately 90% of them singletons. Germline-derived CDR1 and CDR2 are LNHDA and SQIVND (reference sequence). The CDR3 loop spans 13 amino acids. The germline V and J ends were trimmed by 3 bases and 7 bases, with 12 bases remaining between them.

This clonotype was sampled from a man aged 35 to 55 with active or convalescent COVID-19. The sequenced sample consisted of peripheral blood. This chain links TRBV19 with TRBJ1-1; no clear D gene. The CDR3 DNA follows: TGTGCCAGTAGTATTGTTAGCGGCGGTGAAGCTTTCTTT. This translates into CASSIVSGGEAFF.